These T cell receptor beta chains were read from a single sample in a study of shared clonotypes between healthy human individuals. Only in-frame clones appear in the TCRdb table, and some are missing; sequencing was by immunoSEQ multiplex PCR. The table shows over a million clones, with approximately 68% occurring only once. Sequencing was performed on memory CD4+ T cells sorted from blood. The receptors come from a man between 18 and 29 years old in good health. The conserved cysteine and the conserved F or W are not part of the CDR3 here.

v_call | cdr3_aa
TRBV19 | ASSMDRAVAEAF
TRBV5-1 | ASSLTQGVNSPLH
TRBV5-1 | ASSSPGQGAEKLF
TRBV21-1 | ASSPGGFLHSDEQF
TRBV27 | ASSSGGSTGIPYGYT
TRBV5-4 | ASSNPGNTEAF
TRBV5-1 | ASSHGQGYNEQF
TRBV7-2 | ASSFGDGDTQY
TRBV12-2 | ASRSRRTGPRAQETQY
TRBV2 | ASRGQGAYTGELF
TRBV30 | ACSVVAPYEQY
TRBV5-1 | ASSGGAAHSGANVLT
TRBV5-4 | ASSLVARTTHSYNEQF
TRBV6-5 | ASRLGQGGYGYT
TRBV30 | AWRWESTGGSPLH
TRBV7-2 | ASSLFLTGGSQPQH
TRBV15 | ATSSTGEVVIEKLF
TRBV5-4 | ASSATGGNNSPLH
TRBV11-2 | ASSQWAENEKLF
TRBV6-1 | ASSERTAAGNTIY